This T cell receptor beta chain is from a study of cytomegalovirus exposure and HLA in healthy donors. These donors were members of the roughly 120-subject validation cohort, a group separate from the approximately 640-subject first cohort. As concerns this clone: Its antigen is currently unknown.

This table comes from immunoSEQ multiplex PCR, and its TCRdb copy is limited to in-frame clones, with some not included. In the table there are more than 95,000 clones, about nine tenths of which are singletons. The CDR3 runs 15 residues. Per the germline V gene, CDR1 is MDHEN and CDR2 is SYDVKM. Unmatched junction bases numbered 7, after V lost 4 bases and J lost 4 bases. Study-level results: Within the approximately 130 validation repertoires, first-cohort TCR clusters tended to co-occur, according to a later analysis. Whilst most TCR sequences proved rare, a subset of public TCRs occurred across many donors.

The sequenced sample was PBMCs. The TCR originated in a woman between 18 and 30 years old in good health and CMV-seronegative. V usage is TRBV28 and J usage is TRBJ2-5, with 9 bases aligning to TRBD1. CDR3 DNA: TGTGCCAGCAGTTCCCCGGACAGGGGCCGAGAGACCCAGTACTTC. Amino acids: CASSSPDRGRETQYF.